These T cell receptor beta chains were read from a single sample in a study of blood T cells in healthy people across ages. TCRdb reprocessed the 5' RACE reads with MiXCR, giving one entry per CDR3 protein. The sample lists 500,000 to 650,000 distinct CDR3 sequences; about 25% were seen once. These data are also associated with another study on T cells of mothers and their children.

Sequencing was done on a sample of blood. The receptors were sampled from a boy aged 2 to 9 in good health. The CDR3 runs from the conserved cysteine through the conserved F or W. D genes are given only for firm matches. Clone size is not always given. Where it is, it says once, few, many or a class for expanded clones.

TRBJ2-1 | few | . | TRBV12-5 | CASGLGRISVDEQFF | TGTGCTAGTGGTTTGGGGCGGATTTCCGTGGATGAGCAGTTCTTC
TRBJ2-7 | once | TRBD2 | TRBV29-1 | CSVTGRARYEQYF | TGCAGCGTGACGGGGAGGGCCCGGTACGAGCAGTACTTC
TRBJ2-5 | . | TRBD2 | TRBV11-2 | CASSLGALTSALHRETQYF | TGTGCCAGCAGCTTAGGAGCCCTGACTAGCGCCCTCCATAGGGAGACCCAGTACTTC
TRBJ2-3 | . | . | TRBV5-1 | CASGRDTPGTDTQYF | TGCGCCAGCGGTAGGGACACACCGGGGACAGATACGCAGTATTTT
TRBJ2-7 | . | . | TRBV4-1 | CASSQEPSESYEQYF | TGCGCCAGCAGCCAGGAACCTAGCGAGAGCTACGAGCAGTACTTC
TRBJ1-1 | . | TRBD1 | TRBV6-1 | CASSWDRVDTEAFF | TGTGCCAGCAGTTGGGACAGGGTCGATACTGAAGCTTTCTTT
TRBJ2-1 | . | TRBD1 | TRBV9 | CASSVEARGEQFF | TGTGCCAGCAGCGTAGAAGCCAGGGGGGAGCAGTTCTTC
TRBJ1-3 | . | . | TRBV7-2 | CASSLDQRVGNTIYF | TGTGCCAGCAGCTTAGATCAGAGGGTTGGAAACACCATATATTTT
TRBJ1-1 | few | . | TRBV6-1 | CASSELVVTEAFF | TGTGCCAGCAGTGAACTGGTCGTCACTGAAGCTTTCTTT
TRBJ2-1 | . | TRBD2 | TRBV10-3 | CAISLRATSGNEQFF | TGTGCCATCAGTTTGCGCGCGACTAGCGGCAATGAGCAGTTCTTC
TRBJ2-7 | . | TRBD2 | TRBV6-2/TRBV6-3 | CASRASSGYEQYF | TGTGCCAGCAGAGCGTCTAGCGGGTACGAGCAGTACTTC
TRBJ2-3 | . | . | TRBV7-9 | CASSSASPDTQYF | TGTGCCAGCAGCTCTGCTTCCCCAGATACGCAGTATTTT
TRBJ2-7 | . | . | TRBV21-1 | CASSRDRAGEQYF | TGTGCCAGCTCCCGGGACAGGGCCGGCGAGCAGTACTTC
TRBJ2-3 | . | . | TRBV10-2 | CASSEGYASTDTQYF | TGCGCCAGCAGTGAGGGCTACGCTAGCACAGATACGCAGTATTTT
TRBJ2-3 | once | . | TRBV13 | CAGSAEVDTQYF | TGTGCCGGCAGCGCAGAGGTAGATACGCAGTATTTT
TRBJ2-7 | . | TRBD1 | TRBV12-3/TRBV12-4 | CASSLGGTGSEQYF | TGTGCCAGCAGTTTAGGCGGGACAGGGAGCGAGCAGTACTTC
TRBJ2-5 | once | TRBD1 | TRBV7-6 | CASSTPSGGQETQYF | TGTGCCAGCAGCACCCCCTCAGGGGGTCAAGAGACCCAGTACTTC
TRBJ1-1 | . | . | TRBV19 | CASSLRGRITEAFF | TGTGCCAGTAGTCTCAGGGGAAGAATCACTGAAGCTTTCTTT
TRBJ1-5 | . | . | TRBV20-1 | CSAPSGVRNQPQHF | TGCAGTGCTCCCTCAGGGGTTCGGAATCAGCCCCAGCATTTT
TRBJ2-1 | . | TRBD1 | TRBV15 | CATSRDEDRGEDEQFF | TGTGCCACCAGCAGAGATGAGGACAGGGGAGAGGATGAGCAGTTCTTC
TRBJ2-3 | . | . | TRBV25-1 | CASSELGRVRTDTQYF | TGTGCCAGCAGTGAGCTTGGACGCGTTAGGACAGATACGCAGTATTTT
TRBJ2-1 | few | . | TRBV7-8 | CASSLWFVGESSYNEQFF | TGTGCCAGCAGCTTATGGTTTGTCGGGGAGAGCTCCTACAATGAGCAGTTCTTC
TRBJ1-1 | few | . | TRBV11-2 | CASSWGSTEALF | TGTGCCAGTTCTTGGGGGAGCACTGAAGCTCTCTTT
TRBJ2-7 | few | TRBD1 | TRBV3-1 | CASKRLPGGEQYF | TGTGCCAGCAAACGTCTCCCAGGGGGCGAGCAGTACTTC
TRBJ1-2 | . | TRBD1 | TRBV6-5 | CASSRDRGRANYGYTF | TGTGCCAGCAGTCGGGACAGGGGGAGGGCTAACTATGGCTACACCTTC
TRBJ2-5 | . | . | TRBV12-3/TRBV12-4 | CASSPQSRGVETQYF | TGTGCCAGCAGTCCCCAAAGCCGTGGAGTGGAGACCCAGTACTTC